This record concerns one T cell receptor beta chain sequence. The data were taken from a study of blood T cell repertoires in COVID-19. V shed 4 bases and J 4 bases; nucleotides not matched to a gene: 4. The CDR3 is 14 residues long. Germline V gene lookup returns CDR1 SNHLY and CDR2 FYNNEI. The protocol was immunoSEQ multiplex PCR, while the TCRdb copy is restricted to in-frame clones and leaves out a portion. Counted here are a few hundred thousand clones, about 83% occurring once; the ten biggest clones make up 6.8%. The origin of this receptor is a woman between 40 and 55 years old who had recovered from COVID-19. The chain uses TRBV2 and TRBJ2-7, with TRBD1 matching 10 bases. Sequencing was carried out using PBMCs or T cells enriched from blood (not recorded which). The CDR3 DNA reads TGTGCCAGCAGTGCGGGACAGGGGAGATACGAGCAGTACTTC. It encodes CASSAGQGRYEQYF. The full variable domain, rest sourced from reference TRBV2 and TRBJ2-7, is EPEVTQTPSHQVTQMGQEVILRCVPISNHLYFYWYRQILGQKVEFLVSFYNNEISEKSEIFDDQFSVERPDGSNFTLKIRSTKLEDSAMYFCASSAGQGRYEQYFGPGTRLTVT.